Detailed here is one TCR beta chain. An end of the junction does not agree with germline; a read error may underlie this. Primers used in a second PCR of roughly 6 to 11 cycles were a sample-barcoded 5' primer and a J-beta primer mix. MiXCR, applied by TCRdb to the 5' RACE reads, yields one record per CDR3 protein. The sample has 1.5 million to 2 million distinct CDR3 sequences; about 30% are singletons. CDR3 length equals 13 residues. CDR1 SGHVS and CDR2 FQNEAQ come from the germline V gene. The data were obtained in a study of blood T cells in healthy people across ages. The receptor was isolated from a woman aged 25-40 years in good health. The rearrangement uses TRBV7-8 and TRBJ1-1; D is unclear. Source material: blood. The CDR3 nucleotides are TGTGCCCGCAGCTTTGAGGGAGCCACTGAAGCTTTCTTT. It translates to CARSFEGATEAFF.